Listed below are T cell receptor beta chains from one sample, sequenced in a study of blood T cell repertoires in COVID-19. Clones were sequenced by immunoSEQ multiplex PCR, and TCRdb holds only the in-frame ones, with some missing. Among approximately 200,000 clones listed, approximately 83% were seen once. The specimen sequenced was peripheral blood. All receptors come from a woman in her twenties or thirties who had recovered from COVID-19. Each CDR3 is given with its conserved first and last residue. D genes are given only for firm matches. Part of the rows lack a size; the others show once, few, many or a class for expanded clones.

size | D | J | V | DNA | CDR3
NA | NA | TRBJ1-3 | TRBV13 | TGTGCCAGCAGCTTAGCGCCCCAAGGACGGGGGGCGACCATATATTTT | CASSLAPQGRGATIYF
once | NA | TRBJ1-5 | TRBV19 | TGTGCCAGTAGGGTCCGGGGGGGTAGCAATCAGCCCCAGCATTTT | CASRVRGGSNQPQHF
NA | NA | TRBJ1-2 | TRBV6-5 | TGTGCCAGCAGTTACTCGAATGGGGGCCCTATTTATGGCTACACCTTC | CASSYSNGGPIYGYTF
NA | NA | TRBJ2-7 | TRBV9 | TGTGCCAGCAGCGTAGGGGGGGTCTCCTCCTACGAGCAGTACTTC | CASSVGGVSSYEQYF
NA | NA | TRBJ2-1 | TRBV2 | TGTGCCAGCAGTGTGGAGGCGGCATCCCATGAGCAGTTCTTC | CASSVEAASHEQFF
once | NA | TRBJ1-3 | TRBV7-2 | TGTGCCAGCAGCTTACAGTCCGGGGCTGGAAACACCATATATTTT | CASSLQSGAGNTIYF
NA | NA | TRBJ1-5 | TRBV15 | TGTGCCACCAGCAGACTAGGACAGAGCAATCAGCCCCAGCATTTT | CATSRLGQSNQPQHF
NA | TRBD2 | TRBJ2-1 | TRBV28 | TGTGCCAGCACCTCGACTAGCGGGAGATCTGCCTACAATGAGCAGTTCTTC | CASTSTSGRSAYNEQFF
once | TRBD2 | TRBJ2-1 | TRBV7-2 | TGTGCCAGCAGCCGCTTCGTAGCGGGAGGGCCTTACAATGAGCAGTTCTTC | CASSRFVAGGPYNEQFF
few | NA | TRBJ2-7 | TRBV23-1 | TGCGCCAGTGGGCCCTCTGACGAGCAGTACTTC | CASGPSDEQYF
NA | TRBD2 | TRBJ2-5 | TRBV28 | TGTGCCAGCACTCAAGCGGGAGTGGAGACCCAGTACTTC | CASTQAGVETQYF
NA | NA | TRBJ2-2 | TRBV19 | TGTGCCAGTAGTATAGCCGGGGCCGGGGAGCTGTTTTTT | CASSIAGAGELFF
NA | NA | TRBJ1-1 | TRBV7-2 | TGTGCCAGCAGTTCGGACACCACTGAAGCTTTCTTT | CASSSDTTEAFF
NA | NA | TRBJ2-7 | TRBV28 | TGTGCCAGCAGTTTGATTGCGGTTGGCGAGCAGTACTTC | CASSLIAVGEQYF
NA | TRBD1 | TRBJ1-1 | TRBV6-5 | TGTGCCAGCAGTTTAGGACAGGGTGTCCTGAACACTGAAGCTTTCTTT | CASSLGQGVLNTEAFF
few | TRBD1 | TRBJ1-2 | TRBV5-1 | TGCGCCAGCAGCTTGGGACAGGGGAAAACCTATGGCTACACCTTC | CASSLGQGKTYGYTF
NA | NA | TRBJ2-7 | TRBV28 | TGTGCCAGCAGTTTGGGGCACCTACCCGGCGAGCAGTACTTC | CASSLGHLPGEQYF
NA | NA | TRBJ2-3 | TRBV4-2 | TGTGCCAGCAGCCAGGGGACTAGCACAGATACGCAGTATTTT | CASSQGTSTDTQYF
NA | NA | TRBJ1-4 | TRBV11-1 | TGTGCCAGCAGCCGCGGGGACGGGGAAAAACTGTTTTTT | CASSRGDGEKLFF
NA | TRBD2 | TRBJ2-3 | TRBV4-2 | TGTGCCAGCAGCCCCCGGGGGGTAAGCACAGATACGCAGTATTTT | CASSPRGVSTDTQYF
NA | NA | TRBJ2-2 | TRBV27 | TGTGCCAGCAGTTTCCCGCCGGGGACCGGGGAGCTGTTTTTT | CASSFPPGTGELFF
NA | TRBD1 | TRBJ1-3 | TRBV6-5 | TGTGCCAGCAGTTACGGACAGGTCTCTGGAAACACCATATATTTT | CASSYGQVSGNTIYF
NA | TRBD1 | TRBJ1-5 | TRBV2 | TGTGCCAGCAGTGGTCCGGGACAGGGGACGCAGCCCCAGCATTTT | CASSGPGQGTQPQHF
NA | NA | TRBJ2-5 | TRBV3-1/TRBV3-2 | TGTGCCAGCAGCCAGCAGGGAGGTCAAGAGACCCAGTACTTC | CASSQQGGQETQYF